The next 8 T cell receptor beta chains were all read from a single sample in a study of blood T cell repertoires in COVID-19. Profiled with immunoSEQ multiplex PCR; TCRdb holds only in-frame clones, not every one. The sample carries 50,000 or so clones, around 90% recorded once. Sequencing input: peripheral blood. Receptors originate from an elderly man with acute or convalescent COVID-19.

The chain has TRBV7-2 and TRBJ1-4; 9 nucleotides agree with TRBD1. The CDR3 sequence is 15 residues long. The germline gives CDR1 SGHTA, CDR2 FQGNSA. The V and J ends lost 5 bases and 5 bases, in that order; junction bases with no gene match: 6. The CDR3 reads CASSLQTGGNEKLFF. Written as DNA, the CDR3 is TGTGCCAGCAGCCTGCAGACAGGGGGGAATGAAAAACTGTTTTTT.

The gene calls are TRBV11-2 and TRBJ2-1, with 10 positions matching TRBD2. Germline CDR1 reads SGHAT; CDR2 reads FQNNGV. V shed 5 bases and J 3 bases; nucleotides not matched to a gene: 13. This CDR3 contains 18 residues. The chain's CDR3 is CASSPARSGGGLYNEQFF. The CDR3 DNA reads TGTGCCAGCAGCCCCGCACGCAGCGGGGGGGGTCTCTACAATGAGCAGTTCTTC.

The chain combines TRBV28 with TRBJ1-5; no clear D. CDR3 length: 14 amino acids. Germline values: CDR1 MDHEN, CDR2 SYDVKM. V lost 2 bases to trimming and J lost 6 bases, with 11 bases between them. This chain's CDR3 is CASSLAGIFQPQHF. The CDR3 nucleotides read TGTGCCAGCAGTTTAGCAGGAATATTTCAGCCCCAGCATTTT.

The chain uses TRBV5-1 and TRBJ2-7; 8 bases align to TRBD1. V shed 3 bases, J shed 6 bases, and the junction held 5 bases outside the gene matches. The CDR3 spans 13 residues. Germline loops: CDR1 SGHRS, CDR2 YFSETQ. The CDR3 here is CASSSGQGGEQYF. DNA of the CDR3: TGCGCCAGCAGCTCCGGACAGGGAGGCGAGCAGTACTTC.

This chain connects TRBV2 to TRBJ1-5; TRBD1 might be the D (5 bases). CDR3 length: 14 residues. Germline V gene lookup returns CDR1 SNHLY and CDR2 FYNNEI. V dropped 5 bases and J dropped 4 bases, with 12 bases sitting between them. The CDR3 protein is CASSPRQINQPQHF. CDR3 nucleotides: TGTGCCAGCAGTCCACGACAGATAAATCAGCCCCAGCATTTT.

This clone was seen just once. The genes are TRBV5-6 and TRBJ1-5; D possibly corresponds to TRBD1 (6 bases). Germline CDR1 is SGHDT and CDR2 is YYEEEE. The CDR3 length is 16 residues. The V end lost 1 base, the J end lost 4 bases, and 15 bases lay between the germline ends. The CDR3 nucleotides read TGTGCCAGCAGCTTGCTTACAGGGTTAAGTAATCAGCCCCAGCATTTT. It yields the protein CASSLLTGLSNQPQHF.

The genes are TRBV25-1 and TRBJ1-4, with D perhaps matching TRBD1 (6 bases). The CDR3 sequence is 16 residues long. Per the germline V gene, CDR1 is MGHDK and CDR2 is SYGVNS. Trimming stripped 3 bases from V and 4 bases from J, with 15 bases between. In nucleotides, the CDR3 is TGTGCCAGCAGTGACTCGCCGGGACAAATTAATGAAAAACTGTTTTTT. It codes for CASSDSPGQINEKLFF.

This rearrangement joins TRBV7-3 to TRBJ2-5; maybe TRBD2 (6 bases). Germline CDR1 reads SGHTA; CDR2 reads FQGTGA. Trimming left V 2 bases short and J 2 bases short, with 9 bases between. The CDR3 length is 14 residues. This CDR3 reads CASSLHAGQETQYF. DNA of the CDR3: TGTGCCAGCAGCTTACATGCGGGGCAAGAGACCCAGTACTTC.